This T cell receptor beta chain emerged from a study of CD8+CD57+ T cells in acquired aplastic anemia (dated 2018 in TCRdb). For the wider study: Extracted DNA from sorted CD4+ and CD8+ cells averaged approximately 3 ug, ranging from roughly 0.17 to 30 ug. CD8+CD57+ expansion was defined as frequency above the mean frequency observed in healthy subjects. Broad study findings and their caveats: Although twenty-nine CD8+ CDR3 sequences were shared by patients and controls, these sequences appeared highly expressed in patients and within the immunodominant clones of patients. No significant difference in CD8+ Simpson's diversity was found between patients and healthy controls (P=0.060).

This clonotype was seen only once. The antigen it binds to is not known. One base away there is no much larger clone; base qualities are not given. A single read is weak support. The patients picked for sequencing were ones in whom flow cytometry had shown an expansion of CD8+CD57+ cells. Every patient had a diagnosis of severe acquired aplastic anemia based on International Study of Aplastic Anemia and Agranulocytosis and Camitta criteria. No patient had received any therapy when blood was sampled. The study deep-sequenced TCR repertoires of sorted CD4+ and CD8+ blood T cells from severe aplastic anemia patients and healthy subjects. In the USA, patient enrollment took place under clinicaltrials.gov protocols 00001620, 01623167, 00001397, 00071045, 00081523 and 00961064. Ficoll-Paque density gradient centrifugation was used to isolate peripheral blood mononuclear cells. Before DNA extraction, CD4+ and CD8+ T cells were sorted by FACS or by magnetic beads.

Profiling of TCR beta VDJ combinations and CDR3 sequences used genomic DNA as the template. An Illumina HiSeq 2000 was the platform used for TCR repertoire sequencing. Per the authors' processing: TRBV/TRBJ rearrangement plots, CDR3 size and DJ length profiles, and Simpson's diversity index were used to evaluate the repertoires. Whichever DNA sequence was most abundant in the deep sequencing data was defined as the immunodominant clone. CDR3 amino acid sequences were screened for sharing across subjects and compared with published repertoires and the VDJdb database. Clones were called with MiXCR by TCRdb after fastp trimmed the public reads at Q25, and only in-frame beta chains were retained. One record per CDR3 amino acid sequence lists the most common genes and DNA. The V and J calls follow TCRdb's processing rather than the paper's. The sample table shows under 500,000 distinct CDR3 sequences, and around 30% are seen once. 0.8% to 0.85% of the sample rests with the top ten.

In the germline V gene (reference sequence), CDR1 corresponds to LNHNV and CDR2 to YYDKDF. Trimmed from V: 6 bases; trimmed from J: 10 bases; junction bases lacking a gene match: 15. There are 16 amino acids in the CDR3, from cysteine to phenylalanine inclusive. Of all the DNA, just the CDR3 is kept, 48 bases in frame from base 1. The sequenced sample consisted of sorted CD4+, CD8+, or CD8+CD57+ T cells (not recorded which) from PBMCs. This clonotype was sampled from a human donor with aplastic anemia. This chain is built from TRBV15 and TRBJ1-4, and 9 bases in between align with TRBD1. The sequenced DNA: TGTGCCACCAGTACTCGTACACAGGGGGCGCAGGGAAAACTGTTTTTT. Protein translation: CATSTRTQGAQGKLFF.